This T cell receptor beta chain was documented in a study of regulatory T cells in long-lasting Graves disease. The length of the CDR3 is 14 residues. V was shortened by 4 bases and J by 8 bases, with 15 bases between the two germline ends. Described time point: persistent/refractory GD, antithyroid drugs over 5 years with positive TRAb. Extracted PBMC RNA gave rise to the TCR library. Clinicians diagnosed Graves' disease using American Thyroid Association guidelines. In building TCR beta libraries, iRepertoire HTBI primers were used together with Arm-PCR of CDR3 regions. One entry per CDR3 protein results from TCRdb running MiXCR on the multiplex PCR reads. The sample holds 650,000 to 850,000 distinct CDR3 sequences; 25% to 30% are singletons and the top ten take under 55%.

This clonotype was sampled from a female donor with Graves disease. This chain connects TRBV12-3 or TRBV12-4 to TRBJ2-1; D possibly corresponds to TRBD2 (6 bases). Sequenced material: peripheral blood mononuclear cells (PBMCs), taken when the disease was refractory, from a patient treated with antithyroid drugs. In DNA, the CDR3 is TGTGCCAGCAGTTCCGGACTACTCGACGATGAGCAGTTCTTC. It yields the protein CASSSGLLDDEQFF.